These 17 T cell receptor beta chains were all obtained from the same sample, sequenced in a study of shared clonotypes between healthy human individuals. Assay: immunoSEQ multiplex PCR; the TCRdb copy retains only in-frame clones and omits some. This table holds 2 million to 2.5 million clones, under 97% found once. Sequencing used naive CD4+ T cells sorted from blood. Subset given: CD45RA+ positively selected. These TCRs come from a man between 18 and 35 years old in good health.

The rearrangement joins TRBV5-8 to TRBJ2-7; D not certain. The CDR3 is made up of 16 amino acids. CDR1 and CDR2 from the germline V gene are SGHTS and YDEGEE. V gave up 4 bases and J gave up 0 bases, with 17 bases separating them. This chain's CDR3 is CASSLLGSSSSYEQYF. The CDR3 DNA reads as TGTGCCAGCAGCCTACTCGGATCTTCGAGCTCCTACGAGCAGTACTTC.

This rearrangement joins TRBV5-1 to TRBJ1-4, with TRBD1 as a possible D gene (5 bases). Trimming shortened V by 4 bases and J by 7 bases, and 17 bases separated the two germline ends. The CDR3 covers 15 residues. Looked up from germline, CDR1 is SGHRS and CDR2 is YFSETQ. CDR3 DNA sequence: TGCGCCAGCAGCCTGTCGACAGCCGGACGTGAAAAACTGTTTTTT. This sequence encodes CASSLSTAGREKLFF.

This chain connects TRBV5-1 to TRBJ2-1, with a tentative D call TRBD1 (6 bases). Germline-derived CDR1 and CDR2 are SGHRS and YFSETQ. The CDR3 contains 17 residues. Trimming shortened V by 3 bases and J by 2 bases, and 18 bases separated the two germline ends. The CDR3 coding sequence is TGCGCCAGCAGCTCCGCCTATAACAGGGTAACCTACAATGAGCAGTTCTTC. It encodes CASSSAYNRVTYNEQFF. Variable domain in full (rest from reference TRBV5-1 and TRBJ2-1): KAGVTQTPRYLIKTRGQQVTLSCSPISGHRSVSWYQQTPGQGLQFLFEYFSETQRNKGNFPGRFSGRQFSNSRSEMNVSTLELGDSALYLCASSSAYNRVTYNEQFFGPGTRLTVL.

CDR3 nucleotide sequence: TGTGCCAGCAGAAGAGTCCCCTCTGGAAACACCATATATTTT. Protein sequence: CASRRVPSGNTIYF. The chain joins TRBV27 to TRBJ1-3; D not certain. CDR1 and CDR2 from the germline V gene are MNHEY and SMNVEV (reference sequence). The germline V and J ends were trimmed by 6 bases and 0 bases, with 9 bases remaining between them. The CDR3 loop spans 14 amino acids.

In DNA form, the CDR3 reads TGTGCCAGTAGTATCTTGCCTAGCGGGAAAGCGAACACCGGGGAGCTGTTTTTT. Protein sequence: CASSILPSGKANTGELFF. V and J are TRBV19 and TRBJ2-2, with 9 nucleotides matching TRBD2. The CDR3 consists of 18 residues. Trimming took 3 bases from V and 0 from J; bases not matched to a gene: 8. Germline V gene sequence: CDR1 LNHDA, CDR2 SQIVND (reference sequence).

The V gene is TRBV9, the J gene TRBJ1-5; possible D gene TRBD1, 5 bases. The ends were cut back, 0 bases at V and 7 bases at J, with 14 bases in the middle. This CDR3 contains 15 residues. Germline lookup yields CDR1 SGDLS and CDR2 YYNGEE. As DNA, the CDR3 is TGTGCCAGCAGCGTAGCGGGCAGGGTAGGGCAGCCCCAGCATTTT. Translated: CASSVAGRVGQPQHF.

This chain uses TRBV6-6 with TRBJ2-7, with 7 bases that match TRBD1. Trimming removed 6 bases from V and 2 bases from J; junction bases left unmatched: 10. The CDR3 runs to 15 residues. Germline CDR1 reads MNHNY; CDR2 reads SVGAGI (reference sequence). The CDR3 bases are TGTGCCAGCAGCCGAACCGGGACAGAGGCCTACGAGCAGTACTTC. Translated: CASSRTGTEAYEQYF.

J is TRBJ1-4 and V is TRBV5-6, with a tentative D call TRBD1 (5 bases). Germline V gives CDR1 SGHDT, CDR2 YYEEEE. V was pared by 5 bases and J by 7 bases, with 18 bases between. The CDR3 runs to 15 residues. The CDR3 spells CASSERGAGREKLFF. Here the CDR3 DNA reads TGTGCCAGCAGTGAACGAGGGGCCGGACGTGAAAAACTGTTTTTT.

The DNA for the CDR3 is TGCGCCAGCAGCTTGGCGCCAGCGGGGGGGCCGGATACGCAGTATTTT. It encodes CASSLAPAGGPDTQYF. The rearrangement links TRBV5-1 to TRBJ2-3; 10 nucleotides line up with TRBD2. Germline CDR1 reads SGHRS; CDR2 reads YFSETQ. This CDR3 has 16 amino acids. With V trimmed by 0 bases and J by 6 bases, 7 bases remained unmatched.

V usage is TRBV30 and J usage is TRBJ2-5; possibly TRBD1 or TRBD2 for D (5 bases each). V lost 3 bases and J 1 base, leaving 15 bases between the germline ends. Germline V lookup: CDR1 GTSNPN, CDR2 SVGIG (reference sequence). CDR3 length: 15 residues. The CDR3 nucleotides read TGTGCCTGGAGCGCAGTAAGAGGGGTCCAAGAGACCCAGTACTTC. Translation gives CAWSAVRGVQETQYF.

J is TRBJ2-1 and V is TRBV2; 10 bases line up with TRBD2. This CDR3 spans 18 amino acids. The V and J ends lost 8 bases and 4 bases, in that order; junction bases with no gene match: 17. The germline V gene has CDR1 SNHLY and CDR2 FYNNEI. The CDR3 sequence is CASRRLGLAGDLYNEQFF. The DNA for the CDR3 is TGTGCCAGCCGTCGACTGGGCCTAGCGGGGGACCTTTACAATGAGCAGTTCTTC.

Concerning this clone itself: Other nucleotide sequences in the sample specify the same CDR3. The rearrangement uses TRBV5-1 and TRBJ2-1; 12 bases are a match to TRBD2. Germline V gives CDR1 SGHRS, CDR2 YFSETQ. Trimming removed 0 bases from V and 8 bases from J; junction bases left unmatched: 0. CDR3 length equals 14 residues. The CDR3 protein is CASSLGLAGDEQFF. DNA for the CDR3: TGCGCCAGCAGCTTGGGACTAGCGGGGGATGAGCAGTTCTTC.

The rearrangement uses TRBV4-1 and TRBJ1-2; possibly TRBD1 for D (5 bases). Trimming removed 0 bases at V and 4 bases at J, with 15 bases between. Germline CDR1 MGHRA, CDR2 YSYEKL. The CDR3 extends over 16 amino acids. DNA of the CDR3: TGCGCCAGCAGCCAAGATCCAGGGAAGGGAACCTATGGCTACACCTTC. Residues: CASSQDPGKGTYGYTF.

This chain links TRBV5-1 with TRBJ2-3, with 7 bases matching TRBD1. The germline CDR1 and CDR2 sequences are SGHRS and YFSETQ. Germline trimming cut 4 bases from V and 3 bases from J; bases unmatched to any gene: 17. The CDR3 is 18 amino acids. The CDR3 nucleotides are TGCGCCAGCAGCAAGCTAAAACAGGGGAGTTTAGGGACAGATACGCAGTATTTT. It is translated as CASSKLKQGSLGTDTQYF.

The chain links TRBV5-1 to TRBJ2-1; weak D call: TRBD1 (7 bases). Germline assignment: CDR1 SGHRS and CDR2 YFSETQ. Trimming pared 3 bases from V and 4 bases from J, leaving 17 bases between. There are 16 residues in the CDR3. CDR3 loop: CASSSQSGGPYNEQFF. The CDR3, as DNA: TGCGCCAGCAGCTCGCAATCAGGGGGGCCTTACAATGAGCAGTTCTTC. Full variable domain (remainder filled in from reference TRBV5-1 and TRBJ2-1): KAGVTQTPRYLIKTRGQQVTLSCSPISGHRSVSWYQQTPGQGLQFLFEYFSETQRNKGNFPGRFSGRQFSNSRSEMNVSTLELGDSALYLCASSSQSGGPYNEQFFGPGTRLTVL.

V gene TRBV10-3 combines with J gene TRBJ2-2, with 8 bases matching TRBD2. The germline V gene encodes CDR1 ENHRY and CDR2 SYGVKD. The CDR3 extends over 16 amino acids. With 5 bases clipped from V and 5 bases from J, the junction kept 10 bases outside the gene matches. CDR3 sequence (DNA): TGTGCCATCAGTCCTCGTGCGGGGGGAGCAACCGGGGAGCTGTTTTTT. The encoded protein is CAISPRAGGATGELFF.

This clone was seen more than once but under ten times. The CDR3 reads CAISESTGSNQPQHF. CDR3 bases: TGTGCCATCAGTGAGTCGACAGGGAGCAATCAGCCCCAGCATTTT. J is TRBJ1-5 and V is TRBV10-3, with 7 nucleotides matching TRBD1. Germline V gene data show CDR1 as ENHRY and CDR2 as SYGVKD. V was clipped by 0 bases and J by 1 base; unmatched bases: 0. The CDR3 loop spans 15 amino acids.